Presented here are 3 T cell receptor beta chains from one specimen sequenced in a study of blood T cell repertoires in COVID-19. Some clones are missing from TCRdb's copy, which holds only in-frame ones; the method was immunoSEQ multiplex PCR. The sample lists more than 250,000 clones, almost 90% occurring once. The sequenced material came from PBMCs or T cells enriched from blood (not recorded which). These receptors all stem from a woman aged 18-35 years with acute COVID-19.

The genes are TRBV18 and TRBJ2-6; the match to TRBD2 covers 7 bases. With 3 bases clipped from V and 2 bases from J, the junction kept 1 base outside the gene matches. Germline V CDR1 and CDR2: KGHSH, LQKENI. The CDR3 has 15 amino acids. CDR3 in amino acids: CASSPGGAGANVLTF. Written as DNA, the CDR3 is TGTGCCAGCTCACCGGGAGGGGCTGGGGCCAACGTCCTGACTTTC.

The CDR3 region is CASSQEDSGRFTDTQYF. CDR3 DNA sequence: TGCGCCAGCAGCCAAGAGGATAGCGGGAGGTTCACAGATACGCAGTATTTT. The rearrangement joins TRBV4-1 to TRBJ2-3; 10 nucleotides match TRBD2. The CDR3 has 17 amino acids. The germline gives CDR1 MGHRA, CDR2 YSYEKL. Trimming took 0 bases from V and 2 from J; bases not matched to a gene: 5.

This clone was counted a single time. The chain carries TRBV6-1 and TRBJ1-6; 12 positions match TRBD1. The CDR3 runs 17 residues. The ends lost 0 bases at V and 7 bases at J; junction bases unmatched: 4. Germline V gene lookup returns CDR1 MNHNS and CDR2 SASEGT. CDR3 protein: CASSEAGQGALNSPLHF. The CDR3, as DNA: TGTGCCAGCAGTGAAGCGGGACAGGGGGCTTTGAATTCACCCCTCCACTTT.